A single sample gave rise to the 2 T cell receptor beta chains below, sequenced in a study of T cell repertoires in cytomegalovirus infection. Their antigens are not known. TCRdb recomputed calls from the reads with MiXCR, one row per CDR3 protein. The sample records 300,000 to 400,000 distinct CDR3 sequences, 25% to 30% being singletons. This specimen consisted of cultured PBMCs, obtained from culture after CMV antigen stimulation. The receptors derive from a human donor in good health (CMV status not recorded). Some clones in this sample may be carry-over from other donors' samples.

CDR3 protein: CASSLGGTPTDTQYF. DNA of the CDR3: TGTGCCAGCAGCCTGGGGGGAACCCCCACAGATACGCAGTATTTT. The rearrangement uses TRBV7-2 and TRBJ2-3; perhaps TRBD2 as D (6 bases). V dropped 5 bases and J dropped 2 bases, with 14 bases sitting between them. Germline V gene sequence: CDR1 SGHTA, CDR2 FQGNSA. This CDR3 comprises 15 residues.

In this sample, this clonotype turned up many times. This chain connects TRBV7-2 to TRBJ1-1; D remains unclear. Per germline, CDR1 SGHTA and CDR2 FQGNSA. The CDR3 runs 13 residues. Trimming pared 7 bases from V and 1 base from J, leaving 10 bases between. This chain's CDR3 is CASTLGGNTEAFF. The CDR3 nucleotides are TGTGCCAGCACATTAGGAGGGAACACTGAAGCTTTCTTT.